This TCR beta chain was sequenced during a study of naive and memory T cell subsets. This clonotype occurred a few times. Its specificity is not known. The library had UMIs added by 3' ligation of an oligonucleotide to TCR cDNA. Study results and caveats: This RNA-based method may be sensitive to activation-related transcript changes.

Germline V gives CDR1 MGHDK, CDR2 SYGVNS. The CDR3 is 14 amino acids. Trimming stripped 2 bases from V and 5 bases from J, with 9 bases between. Ligated cDNA underwent four rounds of PCR with nested alpha and beta constant region primers and SP2. Reverse transcription of blood and skin TCR RNA was primed at alpha and beta constant regions. TCRdb passed the 5' RACE reads through MiXCR, listing each CDR3 protein once. The repertoire holds 55,000 to 65,000 distinct CDR3 sequences, with more than 6% as singletons. The chain joins TRBV25-1 to TRBJ2-2, with unresolved D. This receptor was obtained from a female donor in good health. In nucleotides, the CDR3 is TGTGCCAGCAGTGAAAAGTCTAATACCGGGGAGCTGTTTTTT. Amino acids: CASSEKSNTGELFF. Full variable domain (remainder filled in from reference TRBV25-1 and TRBJ2-2): EADIYQTPRYLVIGTGKKITLECSQTMGHDKMYWYQQDPGMELHLIHYSYGVNSTEKGDLSSESTVSRIRTEHFPLTLESARPSHTSQYLCASSEKSNTGELFFGEGSRLTVL.